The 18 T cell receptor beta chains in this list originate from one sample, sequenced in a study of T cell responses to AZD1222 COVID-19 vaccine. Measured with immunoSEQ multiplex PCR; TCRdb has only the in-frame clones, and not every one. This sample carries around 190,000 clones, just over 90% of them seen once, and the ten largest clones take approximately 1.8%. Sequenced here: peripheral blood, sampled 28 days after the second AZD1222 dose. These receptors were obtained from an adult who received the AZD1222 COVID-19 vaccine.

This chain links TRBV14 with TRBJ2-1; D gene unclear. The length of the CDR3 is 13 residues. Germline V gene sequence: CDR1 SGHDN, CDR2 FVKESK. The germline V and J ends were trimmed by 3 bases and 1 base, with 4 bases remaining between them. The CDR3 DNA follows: TGTGCCAGCAGCCACAGGTCCTACAATGAGCAGTTCTTC. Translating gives CASSHRSYNEQFF.

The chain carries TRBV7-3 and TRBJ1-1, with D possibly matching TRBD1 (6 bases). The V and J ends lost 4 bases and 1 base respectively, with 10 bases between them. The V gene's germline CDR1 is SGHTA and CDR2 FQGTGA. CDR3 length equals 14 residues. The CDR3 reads CASSSTTGNTEAFF. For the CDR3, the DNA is TGTGCCAGCAGCTCCACGACAGGGAACACTGAAGCTTTCTTT.

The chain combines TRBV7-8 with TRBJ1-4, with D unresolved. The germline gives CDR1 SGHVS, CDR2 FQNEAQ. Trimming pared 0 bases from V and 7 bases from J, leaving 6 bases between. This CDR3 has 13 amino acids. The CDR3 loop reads CASSLAGGEKLFF. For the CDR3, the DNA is TGTGCCAGCAGCTTAGCAGGCGGTGAAAAACTGTTTTTT.

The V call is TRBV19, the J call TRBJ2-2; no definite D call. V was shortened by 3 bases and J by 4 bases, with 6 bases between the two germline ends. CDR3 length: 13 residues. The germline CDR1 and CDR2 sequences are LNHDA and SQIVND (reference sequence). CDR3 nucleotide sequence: TGTGCCAGTAGTATCCTCCTCACCGGGGAGCTGTTTTTT. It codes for CASSILLTGELFF.

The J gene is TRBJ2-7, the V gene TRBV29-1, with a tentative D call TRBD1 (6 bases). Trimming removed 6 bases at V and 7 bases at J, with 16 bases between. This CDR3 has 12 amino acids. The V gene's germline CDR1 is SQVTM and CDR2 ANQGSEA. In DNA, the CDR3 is TGCAGCGTCGGACGGACAGATCGGGAGCAGTACTTC. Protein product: CSVGRTDREQYF.

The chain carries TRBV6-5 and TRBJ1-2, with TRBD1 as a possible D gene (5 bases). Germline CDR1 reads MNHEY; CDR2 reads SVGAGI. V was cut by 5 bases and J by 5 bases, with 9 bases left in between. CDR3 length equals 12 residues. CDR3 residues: CASSNGGYGYTF. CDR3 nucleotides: TGTGCCAGCAGTAATGGGGGGTATGGCTACACCTTC.

The CDR3 coding sequence is TGTGCCAGCGAAGAGACAGGGGTCCAAGAGACCCAGTACTTC. Protein: CASEETGVQETQYF. The rearrangement joins TRBV19 to TRBJ2-5, with TRBD1 matching over 8 bases. V lost 9 bases and J lost 1; bases outside the gene matches: 7. CDR1 LNHDA and CDR2 SQIVND come from the germline V gene (reference sequence). The CDR3 has 14 amino acids.

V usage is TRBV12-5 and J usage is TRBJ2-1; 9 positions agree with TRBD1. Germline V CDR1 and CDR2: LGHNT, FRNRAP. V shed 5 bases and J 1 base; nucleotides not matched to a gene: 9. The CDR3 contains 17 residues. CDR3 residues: CASGLSQGADSYNEQFF. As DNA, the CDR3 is TGTGCTAGTGGTCTGTCACAGGGGGCAGATTCCTACAATGAGCAGTTCTTC.

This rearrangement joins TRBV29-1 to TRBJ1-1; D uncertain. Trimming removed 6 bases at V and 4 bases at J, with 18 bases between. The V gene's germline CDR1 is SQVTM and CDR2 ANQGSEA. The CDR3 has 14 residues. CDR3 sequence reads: CSVDGHPRSTEAFF. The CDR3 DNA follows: TGCAGCGTCGACGGGCACCCTCGTAGCACTGAAGCTTTCTTT.

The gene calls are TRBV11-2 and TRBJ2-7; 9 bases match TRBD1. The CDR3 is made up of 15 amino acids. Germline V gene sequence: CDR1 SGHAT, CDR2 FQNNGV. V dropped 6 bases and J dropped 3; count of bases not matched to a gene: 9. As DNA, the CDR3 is TGTGCCAGCAGACCAGACAGGGGGGGCGTCTACGAGCAGTACTTC. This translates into CASRPDRGGVYEQYF.

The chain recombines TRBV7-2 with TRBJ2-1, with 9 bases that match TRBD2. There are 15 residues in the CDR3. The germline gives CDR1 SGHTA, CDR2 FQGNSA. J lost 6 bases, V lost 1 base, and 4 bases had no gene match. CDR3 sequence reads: CASSLGLAGFNEQFF. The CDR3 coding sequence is TGTGCCAGCAGCTTAGGTCTAGCGGGGTTCAATGAGCAGTTCTTC.

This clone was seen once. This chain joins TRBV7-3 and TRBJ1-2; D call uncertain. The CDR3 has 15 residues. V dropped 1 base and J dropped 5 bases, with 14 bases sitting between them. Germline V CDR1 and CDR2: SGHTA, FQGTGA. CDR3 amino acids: CASSLKEEVTYGYTF. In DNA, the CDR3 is TGTGCCAGCAGCTTAAAGGAGGAGGTAACGTATGGCTACACCTTC.

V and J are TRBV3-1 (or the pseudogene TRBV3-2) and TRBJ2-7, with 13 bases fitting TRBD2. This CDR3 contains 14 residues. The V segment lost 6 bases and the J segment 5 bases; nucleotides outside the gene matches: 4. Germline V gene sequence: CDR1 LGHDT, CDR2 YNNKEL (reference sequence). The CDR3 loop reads CASSRLAGGNEQYF. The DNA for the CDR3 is TGTGCCAGCAGTCGACTAGCGGGAGGTAACGAGCAGTACTTC.

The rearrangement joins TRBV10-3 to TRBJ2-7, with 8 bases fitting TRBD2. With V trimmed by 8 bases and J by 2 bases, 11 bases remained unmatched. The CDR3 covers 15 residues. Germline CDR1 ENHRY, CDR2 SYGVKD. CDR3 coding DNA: TGTGCCATCGGGCAAGCGGGACTAGTAGCCTACGAGCAGTACTTC. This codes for CAIGQAGLVAYEQYF.

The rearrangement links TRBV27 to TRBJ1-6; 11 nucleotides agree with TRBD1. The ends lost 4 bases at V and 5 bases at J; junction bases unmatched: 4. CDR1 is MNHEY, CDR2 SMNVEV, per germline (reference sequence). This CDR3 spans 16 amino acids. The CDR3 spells CASSSPDRGHNSPLHF. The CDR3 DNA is TGTGCCAGCAGTTCCCCGGACAGGGGGCATAATTCACCCCTCCACTTT.

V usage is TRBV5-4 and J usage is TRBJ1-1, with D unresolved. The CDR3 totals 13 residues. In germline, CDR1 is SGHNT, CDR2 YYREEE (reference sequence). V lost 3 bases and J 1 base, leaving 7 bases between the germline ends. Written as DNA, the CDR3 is TGTGCCAGCAGCTACCCGGGGAACACTGAAGCTTTCTTT. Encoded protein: CASSYPGNTEAFF. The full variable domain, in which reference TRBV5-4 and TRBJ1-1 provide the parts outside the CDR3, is ETGVTQSPTHLIKTRGQQVTLRCSSQSGHNTVSWYQQALGQGPQFIFQYYREEENGRGNFPPRFSGLQFPNYSSELNVNALELDDSALYLCASSYPGNTEAFFGQGTRLTVV.

For the CDR3, the DNA is TGTGCCAGTAATAAAGGCACGGCTGGAAACACCATATATTTT. Amino acid sequence: CASNKGTAGNTIYF. The chain is built from TRBV19 and TRBJ1-3, with D unresolved. CDR1 and CDR2 (germline): LNHDA, SQIVND (reference sequence). Trimming shortened V by 7 bases and J by 2 bases, and 12 bases separated the two germline ends. This CDR3 comprises 14 residues.

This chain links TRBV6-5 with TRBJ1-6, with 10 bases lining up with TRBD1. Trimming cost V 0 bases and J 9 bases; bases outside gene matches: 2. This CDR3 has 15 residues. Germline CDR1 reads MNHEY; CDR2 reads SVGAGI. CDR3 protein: CASSYSGQGLSPLHF. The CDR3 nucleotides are TGTGCCAGCAGTTACTCGGGACAGGGGCTTTCACCCCTCCACTTT.